This TCR beta chain was found in a study of blood T cell repertoires in COVID-19. Background on the study: Specimens from acute and convalescent COVID-19 originated in the United States, Italy and Spain. The analysed material was cDNA or gDNA that came from T cells, B-cell-depleted T cells, or PBMCs.

The germline gives CDR1 SNHLY, CDR2 FYNNEI. The CDR3 length is 14 residues. V lost 7 bases and J lost 2, with 12 bases in between. Under the authors' procedure: Estimated nucleated cell counts came from reference gene primer amplification. Assay used: immunoSEQ multiplex PCR; TCRdb lists only in-frame clones, some missing. V, J and clone size are taken as reported in that table, and D and trimming were inferred from the DNA itself. The sample consists of about 220,000 clones, under 90% of them appearing once. The chain combines TRBV2 with TRBJ1-5; D possibly corresponds to TRBD1 (5 bases). Sequencing was carried out using peripheral blood. This receptor was identified in a woman older than 75 with acute or convalescent COVID-19. CDR3 sequence reads: CASTGQGGNQPQHF. In nucleotides, the CDR3 is TGTGCCAGCACCGGTCAGGGTGGCAATCAGCCCCAGCATTTT.